The TCR beta chain under discussion was sequenced for a study of shared clonotypes between healthy human individuals. General observations from the study: The represented genetic and exposure-history diversity was limited by the small number of donors. For naive CD4 cells, roughly 4.8% of clonotypes were shared across a handful of donors.

Measured with immunoSEQ multiplex PCR; TCRdb has only the in-frame clones, and not every one. The sample lists some 2.4 million clones; 93% were seen once. There were no recent acute infections or vaccinations among the donors, who were healthy HIV-negative adults. Memory CD4+ cells were the fraction left after CD45RA+ naive selection. About this clone: Its antigen is as yet unknown.

The germline V and J ends were trimmed by 5 bases and 4 bases, with 4 bases remaining between them. The CDR3 has 10 amino acids. CDR1 DFQATT and CDR2 SNEGSKA come from the germline V gene (reference sequence). This TCR came from a man younger than 35 in good health. Some clones in this sample may be carry-over from other donors' samples. The chain has TRBV20-1 and TRBJ2-3; D gene unclear. The sample taken for sequencing was naive CD4+ T cells from PBMCs. Subset here: CD45RA+ positively selected. CDR3 in amino acids: CSAWSDTQYF. CDR3 DNA: TGCAGTGCTTGGTCAGATACGCAGTATTTT.